The next 9 T cell receptor beta chains were all read from a single sample in a study of PD-1 blockade in mismatch repair-deficient tumors. Method: immunoSEQ multiplex PCR; TCRdb's copy keeps in-frame clones and lacks some. The data contain approximately 130,000 clones, around 83% of them singletons. Specimen: peripheral blood, collected 44 weeks after starting pembrolizumab. The receptors stem from an adult with mismatch repair-deficient cancer.

V usage is TRBV4-1 and J usage is TRBJ2-1; TRBD2 aligns across 9 bases. CDR1 and CDR2 (germline): MGHRA, YSYEKL. CDR3 length equals 14 residues. V trimming: 0 bases; J trimming: 12 bases; junction bases outside the gene matches: 6. The CDR3: CASSQDIGTSLQFF. The DNA for the CDR3 is TGCGCCAGCAGCCAAGATATCGGGACTAGCCTGCAGTTCTTC.

The chain links TRBV4-1 to TRBJ2-7; unclear D gene. This CDR3 is 15 amino acids long. Germline-derived CDR1 and CDR2 are MGHRA and YSYEKL. The V end was cut by 4 bases, the J end by 0 bases, with 13 bases between. The CDR3 reads CASSPRGASSYEQYF. The CDR3 bases are TGCGCCAGCAGCCCTCGAGGAGCTAGCTCCTACGAGCAGTACTTC.

This clone was detected only once. This chain joins TRBV28 and TRBJ2-1; 9 nucleotides agree with TRBD2. The V segment lost 6 bases and the J segment 5 bases; nucleotides outside the gene matches: 14. The CDR3 contains 17 residues. In germline, CDR1 is MDHEN, CDR2 SYDVKM. The CDR3 region is CASSPRTSAPWDNEQFF. The CDR3 region has the DNA TGTGCCAGCAGCCCCCGGACTAGCGCCCCCTGGGACAATGAGCAGTTCTTC.

The V call is TRBV7-2, the J call TRBJ2-1, with 9 bases matching TRBD2. This CDR3 is 19 amino acids long. V dropped 2 bases and J dropped 2; count of bases not matched to a gene: 13. The germline V gene has CDR1 SGHTA and CDR2 FQGNSA. Written as DNA, the CDR3 is TGTGCCAGCAGCTTACAGGCGGGAGGGCCAACGATCCCCTACAATGAGCAGTTCTTC. This gives the protein CASSLQAGGPTIPYNEQFF. The full variable domain, in which reference TRBV7-2 and TRBJ2-1 provide the parts outside the CDR3, is GAGVSQSPSNKVTEKGKDVELRCDPISGHTALYWYRQSLGQGLEFLIYFQGNSAPDKSGLPSDRFSAERTGGSVSTLTIQRTQQEDSAVYLCASSLQAGGPTIPYNEQFFGPGTRLTVL.

The V call is TRBV28, the J call TRBJ2-3; D remains unclear. The germline V gene encodes CDR1 MDHEN and CDR2 SYDVKM. V dropped 5 bases and J dropped 4 bases, with 13 bases sitting between them. This CDR3 has 14 amino acids. This CDR3 reads CASSEALPADTQYF. The CDR3 DNA reads TGTGCCAGCAGTGAGGCCCTGCCGGCAGATACGCAGTATTTT.

This clone was counted only a few times. The gene calls are TRBV11-3 and TRBJ2-2; 7 bases fit TRBD1. This CDR3 is 15 amino acids long. Germline V gene data show CDR1 as SGHNT and CDR2 as YENEEA. V gave up 6 bases and J gave up 1 base; unmatched junction bases: 5. In DNA, the CDR3 is TGTGCCAGCAGAATAAGACAGGGGAACACCGGGGAGCTGTTTTTT. Its protein product is CASRIRQGNTGELFF.

This rearrangement joins TRBV28 to TRBJ1-2; D possibly corresponds to TRBD1 (5 bases). The CDR3 loop spans 13 amino acids. With 6 bases removed from V and 3 bases from J, the gap between germline ends came to 11 bases. Germline V gives CDR1 MDHEN, CDR2 SYDVKM. This CDR3 reads CASRTRGDYGYTF. In DNA, the CDR3 is TGTGCCAGCAGGACTCGGGGGGACTATGGCTACACCTTC.

This clone was seen just once. J is TRBJ2-7 and V is TRBV7-9; D uncertain. Germline V lookup: CDR1 SEHNR, CDR2 FQNEAQ (reference sequence). Deletions cut 0 bases from V and 3 bases from J, with 6 bases between. CDR3 length: 13 residues. CDR3 DNA sequence: TGTGCCAGCAGCTTAGCGACGAACTACGAGCAGTACTTC. It is translated as CASSLATNYEQYF.

The chain uses TRBV7-6 and TRBJ2-1, with 8 bases fitting TRBD1. This CDR3 comprises 16 residues. CDR1 SGHVS and CDR2 FNYEAQ come from the germline V gene. J lost 4 bases, V lost 5 bases, and 10 bases had no gene match. This CDR3 reads CASSPTGTGGYNEQFF. CDR3 nucleotides: TGTGCCAGCAGCCCCACGGGGACAGGCGGATACAATGAGCAGTTCTTC.